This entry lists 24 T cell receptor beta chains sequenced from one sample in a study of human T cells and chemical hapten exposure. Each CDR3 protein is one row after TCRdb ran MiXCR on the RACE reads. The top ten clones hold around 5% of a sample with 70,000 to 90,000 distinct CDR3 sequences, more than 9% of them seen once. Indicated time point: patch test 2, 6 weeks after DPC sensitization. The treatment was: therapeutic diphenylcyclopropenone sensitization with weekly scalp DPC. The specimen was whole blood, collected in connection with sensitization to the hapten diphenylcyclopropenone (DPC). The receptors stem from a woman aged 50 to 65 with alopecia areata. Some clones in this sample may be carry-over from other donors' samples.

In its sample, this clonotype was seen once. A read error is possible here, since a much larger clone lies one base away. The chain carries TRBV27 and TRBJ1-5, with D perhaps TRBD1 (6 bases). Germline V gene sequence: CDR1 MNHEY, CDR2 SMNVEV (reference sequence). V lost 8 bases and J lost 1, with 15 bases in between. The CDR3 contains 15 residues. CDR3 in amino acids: CASYSWGRSNQPQHF. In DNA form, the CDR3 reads TGTGCCAGCTATTCCTGGGGGCGAAGCAATCAGCCCCAGCATTTT.

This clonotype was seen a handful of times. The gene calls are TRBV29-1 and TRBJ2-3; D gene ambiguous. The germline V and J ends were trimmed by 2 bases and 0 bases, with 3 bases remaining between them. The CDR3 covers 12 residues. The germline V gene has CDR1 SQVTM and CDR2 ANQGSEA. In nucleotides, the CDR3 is TGCAGCGTTGAAAGAAGCACAGATACGCAGTATTTT. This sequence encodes CSVERSTDTQYF.

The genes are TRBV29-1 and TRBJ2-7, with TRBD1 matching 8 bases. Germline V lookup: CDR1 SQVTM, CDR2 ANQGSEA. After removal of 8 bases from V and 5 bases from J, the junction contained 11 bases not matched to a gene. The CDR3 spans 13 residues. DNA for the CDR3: TGCAGCATACGGTCCGGGACAGGTAACGAGCAGTACTTC. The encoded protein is CSIRSGTGNEQYF.

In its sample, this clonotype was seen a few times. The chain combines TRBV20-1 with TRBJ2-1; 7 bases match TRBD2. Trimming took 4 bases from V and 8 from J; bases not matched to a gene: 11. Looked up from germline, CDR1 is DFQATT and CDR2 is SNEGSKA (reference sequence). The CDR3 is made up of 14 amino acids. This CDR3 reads CSAKLWRERDEQFF. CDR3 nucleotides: TGCAGTGCTAAACTTTGGCGGGAGCGGGATGAGCAGTTCTTC.

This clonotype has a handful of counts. CDR3 in DNA: TGCAGTGCCAGGGTGGGCCCCACAGATACGCAGTATTTT. Translated: CSARVGPTDTQYF. The genes are TRBV20-1 and TRBJ2-3; the D gene is possibly TRBD1 (5 bases). There are 13 residues in the CDR3. Germline V gives CDR1 DFQATT, CDR2 SNEGSKA (reference sequence). Trimming took 6 bases from V and 2 from J, leaving 12 bases between them.

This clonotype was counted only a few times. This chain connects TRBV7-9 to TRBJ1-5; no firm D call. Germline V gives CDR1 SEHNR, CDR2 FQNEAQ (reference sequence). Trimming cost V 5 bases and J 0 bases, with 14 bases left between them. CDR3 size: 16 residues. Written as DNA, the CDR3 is TGTGCCAGCAGCCTAGAACTTGGGATTAGCAATCAGCCCCAGCATTTT. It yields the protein CASSLELGISNQPQHF.

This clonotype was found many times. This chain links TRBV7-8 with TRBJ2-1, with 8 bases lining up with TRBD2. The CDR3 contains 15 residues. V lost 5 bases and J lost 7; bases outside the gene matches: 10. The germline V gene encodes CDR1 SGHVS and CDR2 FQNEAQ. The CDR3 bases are TGTGCCAGCAGCCAGACCCCGGGAGGGAGGAATGAGCAGTTCTTC. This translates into CASSQTPGGRNEQFF.

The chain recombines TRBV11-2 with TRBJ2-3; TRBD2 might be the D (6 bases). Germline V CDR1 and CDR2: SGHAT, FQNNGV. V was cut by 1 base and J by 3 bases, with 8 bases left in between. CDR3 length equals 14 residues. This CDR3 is CASSLALATDTQYF. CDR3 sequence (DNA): TGTGCCAGCAGCTTAGCACTAGCAACAGATACGCAGTATTTT.

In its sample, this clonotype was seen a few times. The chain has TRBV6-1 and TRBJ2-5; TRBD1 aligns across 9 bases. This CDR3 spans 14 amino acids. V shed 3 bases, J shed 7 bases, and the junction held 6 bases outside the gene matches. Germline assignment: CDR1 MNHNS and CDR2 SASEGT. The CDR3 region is CASSDLGQGGTQYF. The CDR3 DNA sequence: TGTGCCAGCAGTGACCTGGGACAGGGTGGGACCCAGTACTTC.

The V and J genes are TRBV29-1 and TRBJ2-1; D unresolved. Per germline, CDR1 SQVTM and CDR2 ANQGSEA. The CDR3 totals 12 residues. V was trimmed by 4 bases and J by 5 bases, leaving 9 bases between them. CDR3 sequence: CSVGTNHNEQFF. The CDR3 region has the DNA TGCAGCGTTGGGACCAACCACAATGAGCAGTTCTTC.

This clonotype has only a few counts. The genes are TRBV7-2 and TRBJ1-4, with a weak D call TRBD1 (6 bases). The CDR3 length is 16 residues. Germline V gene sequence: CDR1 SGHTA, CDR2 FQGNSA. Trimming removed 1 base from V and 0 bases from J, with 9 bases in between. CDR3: CASSLETGTTNEKLFF. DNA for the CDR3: TGTGCCAGCAGCTTAGAAACAGGGACAACTAATGAAAAACTGTTTTTT.

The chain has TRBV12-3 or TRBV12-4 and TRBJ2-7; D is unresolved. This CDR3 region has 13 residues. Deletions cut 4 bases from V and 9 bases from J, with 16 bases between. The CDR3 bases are TGTGCCAGCAGTTCCTATAGTGCTTCTAGGCAGTACTTC. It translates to CASSSYSASRQYF.

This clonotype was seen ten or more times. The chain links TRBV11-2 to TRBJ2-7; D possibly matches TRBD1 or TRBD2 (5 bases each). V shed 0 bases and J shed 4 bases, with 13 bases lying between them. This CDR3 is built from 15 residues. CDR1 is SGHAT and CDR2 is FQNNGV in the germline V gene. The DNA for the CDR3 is TGTGCCAGCAGCTTAGAGGGACGGTTCCTATACGAGCAGTACTTC. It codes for CASSLEGRFLYEQYF.

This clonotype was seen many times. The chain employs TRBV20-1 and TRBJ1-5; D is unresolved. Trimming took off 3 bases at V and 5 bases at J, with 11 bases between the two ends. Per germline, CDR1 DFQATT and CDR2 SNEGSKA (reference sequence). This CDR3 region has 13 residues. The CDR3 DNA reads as TGCAGTGCTAGGTCTGGGGTCGATCAGCCCCAGCATTTT. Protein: CSARSGVDQPQHF.

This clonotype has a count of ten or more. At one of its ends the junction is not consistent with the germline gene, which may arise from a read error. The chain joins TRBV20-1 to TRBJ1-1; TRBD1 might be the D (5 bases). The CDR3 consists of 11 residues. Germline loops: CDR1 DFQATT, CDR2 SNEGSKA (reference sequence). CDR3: CSAREGAVAFF. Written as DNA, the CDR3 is TGCAGTGCTCGAGAAGGGGCTGTAGCTTTCTTT.

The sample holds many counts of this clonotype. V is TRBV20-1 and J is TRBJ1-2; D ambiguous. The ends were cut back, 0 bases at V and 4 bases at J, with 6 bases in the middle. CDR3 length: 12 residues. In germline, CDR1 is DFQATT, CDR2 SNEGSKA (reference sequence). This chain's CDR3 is CSAREGSYGYTF. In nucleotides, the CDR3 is TGCAGTGCTAGAGAAGGGAGCTATGGCTACACCTTC.

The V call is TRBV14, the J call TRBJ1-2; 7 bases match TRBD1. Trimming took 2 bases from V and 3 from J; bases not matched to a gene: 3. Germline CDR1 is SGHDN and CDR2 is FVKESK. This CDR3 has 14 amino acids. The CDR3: CASSQTGVDYGYTF. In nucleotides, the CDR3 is TGTGCCAGCAGCCAAACAGGGGTGGACTATGGCTACACCTTC.

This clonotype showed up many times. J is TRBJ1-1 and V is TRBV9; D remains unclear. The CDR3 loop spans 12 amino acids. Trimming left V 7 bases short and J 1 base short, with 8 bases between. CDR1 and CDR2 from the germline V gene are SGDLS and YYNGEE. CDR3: CASAGRNTEAFF. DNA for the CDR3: TGTGCCAGCGCGGGGAGGAACACTGAAGCTTTCTTT. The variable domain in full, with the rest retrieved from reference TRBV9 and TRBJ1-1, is DSGVTQTPKHLITATGQRVTLRCSPRSGDLSVYWYQQSLDQGLQFLIQYYNGEERAKGNILERFSAQQFPDLHSELNLSSLELGDSALYFCASAGRNTEAFFGQGTRLTVV.

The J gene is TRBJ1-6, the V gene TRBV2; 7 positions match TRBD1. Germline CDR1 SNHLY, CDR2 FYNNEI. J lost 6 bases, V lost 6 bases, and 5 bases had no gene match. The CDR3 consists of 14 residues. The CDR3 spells CASSPGTANSPLHF. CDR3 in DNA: TGTGCCAGCAGCCCCGGGACAGCTAATTCACCCCTCCACTTT.

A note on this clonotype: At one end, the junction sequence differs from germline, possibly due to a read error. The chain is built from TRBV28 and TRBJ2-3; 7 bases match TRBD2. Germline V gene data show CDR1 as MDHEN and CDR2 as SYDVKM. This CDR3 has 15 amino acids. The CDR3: CVSSLGGESADTQYF. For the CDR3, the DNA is TGTGTCAGCAGTTTGGGGGGGGAGAGCGCAGATACGCAGTATTTT.

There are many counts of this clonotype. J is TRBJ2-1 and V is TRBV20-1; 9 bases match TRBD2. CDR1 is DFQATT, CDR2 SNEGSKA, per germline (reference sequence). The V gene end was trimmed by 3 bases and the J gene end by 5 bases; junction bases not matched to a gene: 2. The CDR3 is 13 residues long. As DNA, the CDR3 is TGCAGTGCTAGGACTAGCGGAGACAATGAGCAGTTCTTC. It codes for CSARTSGDNEQFF.

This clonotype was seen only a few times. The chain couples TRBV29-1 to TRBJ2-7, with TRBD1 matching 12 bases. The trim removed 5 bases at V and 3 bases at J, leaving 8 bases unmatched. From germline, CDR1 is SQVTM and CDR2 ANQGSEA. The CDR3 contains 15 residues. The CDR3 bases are TGCAGCGTTTTACCAGGGACAGGGGGCGACTACGAGCAGTACTTC. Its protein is CSVLPGTGGDYEQYF.

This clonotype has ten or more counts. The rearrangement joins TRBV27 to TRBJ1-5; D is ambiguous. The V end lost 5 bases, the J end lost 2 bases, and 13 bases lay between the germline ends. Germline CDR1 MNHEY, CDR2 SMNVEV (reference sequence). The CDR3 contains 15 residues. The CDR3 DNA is TGTGCCAGCAGTCCCTCTACCTTGGGCAATCAGCCCCAGCATTTT. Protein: CASSPSTLGNQPQHF.

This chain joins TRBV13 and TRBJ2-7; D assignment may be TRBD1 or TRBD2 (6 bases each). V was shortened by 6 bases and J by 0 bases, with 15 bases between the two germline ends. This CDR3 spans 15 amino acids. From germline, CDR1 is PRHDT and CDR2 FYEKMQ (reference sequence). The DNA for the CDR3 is TGTGCCAGCAGTAGGGGGGCGCGGAGCTCCTACGAGCAGTACTTC. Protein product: CASSRGARSSYEQYF.